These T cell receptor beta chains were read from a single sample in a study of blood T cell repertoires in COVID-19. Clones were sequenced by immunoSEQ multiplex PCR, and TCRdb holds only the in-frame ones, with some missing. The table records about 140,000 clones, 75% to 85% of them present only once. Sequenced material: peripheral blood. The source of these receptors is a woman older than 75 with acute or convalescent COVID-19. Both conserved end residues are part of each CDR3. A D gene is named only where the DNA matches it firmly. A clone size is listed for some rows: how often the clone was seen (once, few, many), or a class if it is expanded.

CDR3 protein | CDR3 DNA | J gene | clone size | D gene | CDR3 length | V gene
CASSYALGGQPQHF | TGTGCCAGCAGTTACGCCTTAGGGGGTCAGCCCCAGCATTTT | TRBJ1-5 | . | . | 14 | TRBV6-5
CASSIGVRGPHHGYTF | TGTGCCAGTAGTATCGGGGTCAGGGGGCCGCATCATGGCTACACCTTC | TRBJ1-2 | . | TRBD1 | 16 | TRBV19
CAWSGQGEKLFF | TGTGCCTGGAGCGGACAGGGTGAAAAACTGTTTTTT | TRBJ1-4 | . | TRBD1 | 12 | TRBV30
CASSQGGTSGDQETQYF | TGTGCCAGCAGCCAAGGAGGAACTAGCGGGGACCAAGAGACCCAGTACTTC | TRBJ2-5 | . | TRBD2 | 17 | TRBV4-2
CASSPGLAGDETQYF | TGTGCCAGCAGCCCAGGACTAGCGGGAGACGAGACCCAGTACTTC | TRBJ2-5 | . | TRBD2 | 15 | TRBV3-1/TRBV3-2
CASSFQGDSYNEQFF | TGCGCCAGCAGCTTCCAGGGGGACAGCTACAATGAGCAGTTCTTC | TRBJ2-1 | . | TRBD1 | 15 | TRBV5-1
CASSYTPIGGASGELFF | TGTGCCAGCAGCTACACTCCGATTGGGGGCGCTTCCGGGGAGCTGTTTTTT | TRBJ2-2 | many | . | 17 | TRBV5-6
CATSRDLTGLQPQHF | TGTGCCACCAGCAGAGATCTGACAGGGCTACAGCCCCAGCATTTT | TRBJ1-5 | . | TRBD1 | 15 | TRBV15
CASSLTGTGIYGYTF | TGTGCCAGCAGCCTCACCGGGACAGGGATATATGGCTACACCTTC | TRBJ1-2 | . | TRBD1 | 15 | TRBV6-5
CASSPGDQPQHF | TGTGCCAGCAGCCCAGGGGATCAGCCCCAGCATTTT | TRBJ1-5 | . | . | 12 | TRBV7-9
CASRPQGNNEQFF | TGTGCCAGCAGACCCCAGGGGAACAATGAGCAGTTCTTC | TRBJ2-1 | . | . | 13 | TRBV7-9
CASSSRPTGGNTGELFF | TGTGCCAGCAGCTCTAGGCCGACAGGGGGTAACACCGGGGAGCTGTTTTTT | TRBJ2-2 | . | TRBD1 | 17 | TRBV5-4
CASSLLAGGRNEQFF | TGTGCCAGCAGCCTACTAGCGGGGGGGCGCAATGAGCAGTTCTTC | TRBJ2-1 | once | TRBD2 | 15 | TRBV4-2
CASSPGTLSPYEQYF | TGTGCCAGCAGTCCCGGGACTCTTAGCCCCTACGAGCAGTACTTC | TRBJ2-7 | . | . | 15 | TRBV28
CASSPPRPGGSTDTQYF | TGTGCCAGCTCACCACCGAGGCCAGGGGGCAGCACAGATACGCAGTATTTT | TRBJ2-3 | once | TRBD1 | 17 | TRBV18
CASSLVSGDTDTQYF | TGTGCCAGCAGCTTAGTGAGCGGAGACACAGATACGCAGTATTTT | TRBJ2-3 | . | . | 15 | TRBV7-9
CASSFPDSYEQYF | TGCGCCAGCAGCTTTCCGGACAGTTACGAGCAGTACTTC | TRBJ2-7 | . | . | 13 | TRBV5-1